This T cell receptor beta chain was documented in a study of CD8+CD57+ T cells in acquired aplastic anemia. For sequencing, patients were chosen who had shown expansion of CD8+CD57+ cells by flow cytometry. V was clipped by 4 bases and J by 2 bases, with 9 bases between them. Per the germline V gene, CDR1 is MNHNS and CDR2 is SASEGT. CDR3 length: 15 amino acids. Researchers used genomic DNA as the template to profile TCR beta VDJ and CDR3. TCRdb re-called the reads with MiXCR, one entry per CDR3 protein. The sample consists of more than 200,000 distinct CDR3 sequences, over 40% of them appearing once. This clonotype was counted many times.

The sequence derives from a human donor with aplastic anemia. Input material: sorted CD4+, CD8+, or CD8+CD57+ T cells (not recorded which) from PBMCs. V and J are TRBV6-1 and TRBJ2-6; D could derive from TRBD1 or TRBD2 (5 bases each). This chain's CDR3 is CASSVRGAGANVLTF. Here the CDR3 DNA reads TGTGCCAGCAGTGTGAGGGGAGCTGGGGCCAACGTCCTGACTTTC.